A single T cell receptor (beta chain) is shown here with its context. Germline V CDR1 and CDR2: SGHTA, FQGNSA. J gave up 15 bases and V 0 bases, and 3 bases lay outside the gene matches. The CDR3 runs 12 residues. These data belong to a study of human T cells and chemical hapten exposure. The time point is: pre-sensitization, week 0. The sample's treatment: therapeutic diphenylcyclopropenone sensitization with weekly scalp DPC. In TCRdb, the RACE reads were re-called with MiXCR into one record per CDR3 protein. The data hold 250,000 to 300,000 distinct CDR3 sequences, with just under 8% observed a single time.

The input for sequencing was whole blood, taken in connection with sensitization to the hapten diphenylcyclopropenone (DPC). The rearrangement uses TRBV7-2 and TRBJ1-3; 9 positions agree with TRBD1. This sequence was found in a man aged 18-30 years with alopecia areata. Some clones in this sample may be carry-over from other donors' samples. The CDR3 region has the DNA TGTGCCAGCAGCTTAGCTCGGGACAGGGCATATTTT. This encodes CASSLARDRAYF.